Sequencing of this TCR beta chain was carried out in a study of CXCR3-negative and CXCR3-positive naive CD8 T cells. Study observations and caveats: Compared with CXCR3-negative naive cells, CXCR3-positive naive cells showed more hydrophobic TRB CDR3s.

The method, 5' RACE with UMI labels, was used to prepare the TRB cDNA libraries. TCRdb reprocessed the 5' RACE reads and stores each CDR3 protein as one record, lacking DNA. This repertoire includes 130,000 or so distinct CDR3 sequences. CDR1 and CDR2 from the germline V gene are SNHLY and FYNNEI. The CDR3 consists of 14 residues. Regarding this clonotype: Its matching antigen is unknown.

The chain links TRBV2 to TRBJ1-1; TCRdb gives TRBD1 as the D gene, but with no DNA this cannot be confirmed. Material for sequencing was naive CXCR3+ CD8+ T cells from blood. Subset defined: CD45RO-CCR7+CD27+CD95- naive CD8+ T cells expressing CXCR3 (TNR3+). The receptor's source is a human donor in good health. Some clones in this sample may be carry-over from other donors' samples. CDR3 loop: CASSTGQLNTEAFF.